The 28 T cell receptor beta chains in this list originate from one sample, sequenced in a study of blood T cell repertoires in COVID-19. Repertoires were generated with immunoSEQ multiplex PCR, while TCRdb's copy carries only in-frame clones and drops some. The sample shows approximately 74,000 clones, around nine tenths of them seen only once. Sequenced material: peripheral blood. Every receptor here comes from a woman aged 60-75 years with acute or convalescent COVID-19.

The V call is TRBV3-1 (or the pseudogene TRBV3-2), the J call TRBJ1-1; perhaps TRBD1 as D (6 bases). The V and J ends lost 0 bases and 9 bases respectively, with 8 bases between them. Germline V gene sequence: CDR1 LGHDT, CDR2 YNNKEL (reference sequence). This CDR3 is built from 12 residues. CDR3 nucleotides: TGTGCCAGCAGCCAAGAGACAGGTAAAGCTTTCTTT. Translated: CASSQETGKAFF.

V usage is TRBV30 and J usage is TRBJ2-2; unclear D gene. V was pared by 0 bases and J by 4 bases, with 15 bases between. This CDR3 is 16 amino acids long. Germline CDR1 is GTSNPN and CDR2 is SVGIG (reference sequence). This CDR3 is CAWSVPVLSVTGELFF. As DNA, the CDR3 is TGTGCCTGGAGTGTACCGGTCCTTTCGGTCACCGGGGAGCTGTTTTTT. The full variable domain, in which reference TRBV30 and TRBJ2-2 provide the parts outside the CDR3, is SQTIHQWPATLVQPVGSPLSLECTVEGTSNPNLYWYRQAAGRGLQLLFYSVGIGQISSEVPQNLSASRPQDRQFILSSKKLLLSDSGFYLCAWSVPVLSVTGELFFGEGSRLTVL.

The chain has TRBV7-2 and TRBJ1-5; weak D call: TRBD1 (5 bases). V lost 3 bases and J 7 bases, leaving 10 bases between the germline ends. This CDR3 has 13 residues. Germline V gene data show CDR1 as SGHTA and CDR2 as FQGNSA. For the CDR3, the DNA is TGTGCCAGCAGCTTGGGGGGAACACAGCCCCAGCATTTT. Its protein product is CASSLGGTQPQHF. Looking up the rest from reference TRBV7-2 and TRBJ1-5 gives the full variable domain: GAGVSQSPSNKVTEKGKDVELRCDPISGHTALYWYRQSLGQGLEFLIYFQGNSAPDKSGLPSDRFSAERTGGSVSTLTIQRTQQEDSAVYLCASSLGGTQPQHFGDGTRLSIL.

The genes are TRBV5-1 and TRBJ2-7; 9 nucleotides line up with TRBD1. V was clipped by 4 bases and J by 6 bases; unmatched bases: 8. Germline V lookup: CDR1 SGHRS, CDR2 YFSETQ. This CDR3 is 14 amino acids long. CDR3 region: CASSSGTGSLEQYF. Written as DNA, the CDR3 is TGCGCCAGCAGCAGCGGGACAGGGAGCCTCGAGCAGTACTTC.

The rearrangement uses TRBV24-1 and TRBJ1-1, with TRBD1 matching 9 bases. The CDR3 consists of 18 residues. CDR1 and CDR2 from the germline V gene are KGHDR and SFDVKD. The V gene end was trimmed by 3 bases and the J gene end by 9 bases; junction bases not matched to a gene: 19. The chain's CDR3 is CATSDDPRDRVSGGQAFF. The CDR3 region has the DNA TGTGCCACCAGTGATGACCCCCGGGACAGGGTTAGCGGGGGGCAAGCTTTCTTT.

The genes are TRBV5-1 and TRBJ1-4; TRBD1 aligns across 11 bases. V gave up 3 bases and J gave up 7 bases; unmatched junction bases: 2. In germline, CDR1 is SGHRS, CDR2 YFSETQ. The CDR3 loop spans 14 amino acids. CDR3 loop: CASSWTGGTEKLFF. CDR3 nucleotide sequence: TGCGCCAGCAGCTGGACAGGGGGCACTGAAAAACTGTTTTTT.

The V and J genes are TRBV2 and TRBJ2-7; D may be TRBD1 (6 bases). V dropped 2 bases and J dropped 1 base, with 12 bases sitting between them. The CDR3 totals 15 residues. CDR1 SNHLY and CDR2 FYNNEI come from the germline V gene. The CDR3 reads CASSELQGSSYEQYF. CDR3 coding DNA: TGTGCCAGCAGTGAATTACAGGGATCTTCCTACGAGCAGTACTTC.

On this clone itself: The sample holds other DNA sequences that translate to the same CDR3. This chain links TRBV9 with TRBJ1-1, with D maybe TRBD1 (5 bases). CDR1 and CDR2 (germline): SGDLS, YYNGEE. CDR3 length: 14 amino acids. The V end lost 0 bases, the J end lost 4 bases, and 10 bases lay between the germline ends. The CDR3 loop reads CASSVGGVGTEAFF. CDR3 nucleotide sequence: TGTGCCAGCAGCGTAGGGGGGGTTGGCACTGAAGCTTTCTTT.

The chain joins TRBV2 to TRBJ1-1; weak D call: TRBD1 (6 bases). The CDR3 loop spans 14 amino acids. Deletions cut 4 bases from V and 4 bases from J, with 13 bases between. Germline-derived CDR1 and CDR2 are SNHLY and FYNNEI. In nucleotides, the CDR3 is TGTGCCAGCAGTGTTGAGGGGGAGAGCACTGAAGCTTTCTTT. This gives the protein CASSVEGESTEAFF. The full variable domain, rest sourced from reference TRBV2 and TRBJ1-1, is EPEVTQTPSHQVTQMGQEVILRCVPISNHLYFYWYRQILGQKVEFLVSFYNNEISEKSEIFDDQFSVERPDGSNFTLKIRSTKLEDSAMYFCASSVEGESTEAFFGQGTRLTVV.

V is TRBV4-3 and J is TRBJ2-6; tentative D call: TRBD2 (6 bases). V lost 1 base to trimming and J lost 2 bases, with 6 bases between them. CDR1 LGHNA and CDR2 YSLEER come from the germline V gene. The CDR3 consists of 15 residues. The CDR3 bases are TGCGCCAGCAGCCAAGCGGGAGCTGGGGCCAACGTCCTGACTTTC. Translating gives CASSQAGAGANVLTF.

The chain combines TRBV4-3 with TRBJ2-7; TRBD1 might be the D (6 bases). V shed 2 bases and J shed 3 bases, with 14 bases lying between them. Germline V CDR1 and CDR2: LGHNA, YSLEER. The CDR3 runs 15 residues. In DNA, the CDR3 is TGCGCCAGCAGCCAACAAACAGGGTCATTCTACGAGCAGTACTTC. Translation: CASSQQTGSFYEQYF.

This sequence joins TRBV9 and TRBJ2-7; a weak D match, TRBD1 (5 bases). V dropped 0 bases and J dropped 3 bases, with 13 bases sitting between them. Germline V lookup: CDR1 SGDLS, CDR2 YYNGEE. This CDR3 is 15 amino acids long. The CDR3 coding sequence is TGTGCCAGCAGCGTAGCGTGGCAGGGTTTCTACGAGCAGTACTTC. Residues: CASSVAWQGFYEQYF. The complete variable domain, with remaining parts taken from reference TRBV9 and TRBJ2-7, reads DSGVTQTPKHLITATGQRVTLRCSPRSGDLSVYWYQQSLDQGLQFLIQYYNGEERAKGNILERFSAQQFPDLHSELNLSSLELGDSALYFCASSVAWQGFYEQYFGPGTRLTVT.

The chain couples TRBV19 to TRBJ2-7; TRBD1 aligns across 8 bases. CDR1 LNHDA and CDR2 SQIVND come from the germline V gene (reference sequence). The CDR3 runs 14 residues. Trimming removed 5 bases from V and 2 bases from J; junction bases left unmatched: 5. DNA for the CDR3: TGTGCCAGTAGTGGACAGGGTGGGGCCTACGAGCAGTACTTC. It codes for CASSGQGGAYEQYF.

This chain joins TRBV7-2 and TRBJ2-5; 8 bases line up with TRBD2. Germline CDR1 and CDR2: SGHTA and FQGNSA. This CDR3 has 14 residues. V shed 3 bases, J shed 5 bases, and the junction held 5 bases outside the gene matches. The CDR3 DNA reads as TGTGCCAGCAGCTTGGCGGGGGGCCGTGAGACCCAGTACTTC. Protein sequence: CASSLAGGRETQYF.

J is TRBJ1-2 and V is TRBV4-1; possibly TRBD1 for D (5 bases). CDR3 length: 14 residues. Germline CDR1 MGHRA, CDR2 YSYEKL. V was trimmed by 6 bases and J by 5 bases, leaving 16 bases between them. The CDR3 loop is CASSHTETAYGYTF. The CDR3 DNA sequence: TGCGCCAGCAGTCACACCGAGACAGCGTATGGCTACACCTTC.

This clone appeared a single time. The chain employs TRBV20-1 and TRBJ1-1; D not resolved. Germline-derived CDR1 and CDR2 are DFQATT and SNEGSKA (reference sequence). This CDR3 spans 11 amino acids. V shed 3 bases and J shed 8 bases, with 10 bases lying between them. The CDR3 coding sequence is TGCAGTGCTAGGTTTGGCGGGGAAGCTTTCTTT. Translation: CSARFGGEAFF.

This clone occurred once. This chain uses TRBV15 with TRBJ1-5, with a tentative D call TRBD1 (5 bases). Trimming took off 3 bases at V and 2 bases at J, with 23 bases between the two ends. The CDR3 has 19 residues. The V gene's germline CDR1 is LNHNV and CDR2 YYDKDF (reference sequence). CDR3 sequence (DNA): TGTGCCACCAGCAGTCCAGGGAGGGTTCCCTATAGAGGCAATCAGCCCCAGCATTTT. It encodes CATSSPGRVPYRGNQPQHF.

The rearrangement joins TRBV18 to TRBJ1-2; 11 nucleotides agree with TRBD1. The V segment lost 3 bases and the J segment 6 bases; nucleotides outside the gene matches: 6. Germline CDR1 and CDR2: KGHSH and LQKENI. The CDR3 loop spans 15 amino acids. The DNA of the CDR3 is TGTGCCAGCTCACCGGGACAGGGGGACAGGGATGGCTACACCTTC. It encodes CASSPGQGDRDGYTF.

This rearrangement joins TRBV11-2 to TRBJ1-6; D gene ambiguous. The CDR3 has 17 amino acids. V was clipped by 6 bases and J by 5 bases, with 20 bases between them. Germline V CDR1 and CDR2: SGHAT, FQNNGV. The CDR3 sequence: CASRSKGGRANNSPLHF. The DNA for the CDR3 is TGTGCCAGCAGAAGTAAAGGCGGGCGAGCCAATAATTCACCCCTCCACTTT.

This chain uses TRBV11-1 with TRBJ2-1, with D unresolved. The CDR3 runs to 11 residues. Germline V CDR1 and CDR2: SGHAT, FQDESV (reference sequence). V lost 3 bases and J lost 13, with 10 bases in between. The CDR3 sequence: CASSFTGVQFF. The CDR3 coding sequence is TGTGCCAGCAGCTTTACTGGAGTACAGTTCTTC.

The rearrangement uses TRBV29-1 and TRBJ2-5; 8 bases fit TRBD2. This CDR3 has 12 residues. CDR1 and CDR2 (germline): SQVTM, ANQGSEA. After removal of 7 bases from V and 3 bases from J, the junction contained 4 bases not matched to a gene. The CDR3 DNA reads TGCAGCGGGACTAGCACCGAAGAGACCCAGTACTTC. Translation gives CSGTSTEETQYF.

This chain uses TRBV7-9 with TRBJ2-5; D is perhaps TRBD1 (6 bases). V shed 3 bases and J shed 2 bases, with 10 bases lying between them. The length of the CDR3 is 14 residues. Germline V CDR1 and CDR2: SEHNR, FQNEAQ (reference sequence). CDR3 amino acids: CASSFGTSQETQYF. In DNA, the CDR3 is TGTGCCAGCAGCTTTGGGACAAGTCAAGAGACCCAGTACTTC.

The chain recombines TRBV10-3 with TRBJ1-1; 7 nucleotides line up with TRBD1. Germline CDR1 is ENHRY and CDR2 is SYGVKD. Unmatched junction bases numbered 5, after V lost 3 bases and J lost 7 bases. The CDR3 has 13 residues. The DNA for the CDR3 is TGTGCCATCAGTGACCAACAGGGGAGTGAAGCTTTCTTT. It is translated as CAISDQQGSEAFF.

A few counts support this clone. The rearrangement joins TRBV30 to TRBJ1-2, with D uncertain. The germline V gene encodes CDR1 GTSNPN and CDR2 SVGIG (reference sequence). The CDR3 covers 13 residues. With 1 base removed from V and 1 base from J, the gap between germline ends came to 7 bases. The DNA of the CDR3 is TGTGCCTGGAGTGAAACTGATAACTATGGCTACACCTTC. It encodes CAWSETDNYGYTF.

CDR3 protein: CASSYTPGQGIGGYTF. CDR3 in DNA: TGTGCCAGCAGTTACACACCGGGACAGGGTATTGGTGGCTACACCTTC. The chain has TRBV27 and TRBJ1-2; 9 bases line up with TRBD1. The V and J ends lost 4 bases and 7 bases, in that order; junction bases with no gene match: 13. The CDR3 loop spans 16 amino acids. CDR1 and CDR2 (germline): MNHEY, SMNVEV (reference sequence).

CDR3 region: CASSPHTSPDEQYF. In DNA, the CDR3 is TGTGCCAGCAGCCCCCACACTAGTCCTGACGAGCAGTACTTC. This chain joins TRBV11-3 and TRBJ2-7, with D perhaps TRBD2 (5 bases). V was trimmed by 5 bases and J by 5 bases, leaving 16 bases between them. The CDR3 has 14 residues. Per the germline V gene, CDR1 is SGHNT and CDR2 is YENEEA.

The CDR3 loop is CASSLTLAGATDTQYF. The CDR3 DNA follows: TGTGCCAGCAGCTTAACCCTAGCGGGAGCCACAGATACGCAGTATTTT. J is TRBJ2-3 and V is TRBV7-3; TRBD2 matches 10 bases. V lost 0 bases to trimming and J lost 2 bases; unmatched junction nucleotides: 2. Germline loops: CDR1 SGHTA, CDR2 FQGTGA. The CDR3 totals 16 residues.

This clone came up a few times. The chain has TRBV7-8 and TRBJ2-5, with D perhaps TRBD2 (6 bases). Germline loops: CDR1 SGHVS, CDR2 FQNEAQ. This CDR3 is 13 amino acids long. The V end was cut by 2 bases, the J end by 7 bases, with 11 bases between. The CDR3 nucleotides are TGTGCCAGCAGCTTAACCTCCGGGGGGACCCAGTACTTC. Protein sequence: CASSLTSGGTQYF.